A selection of T cell receptor beta chains follows, all from one sample in a study of T cell changes during pregnancy in multiple sclerosis. Data came from immunoSEQ multiplex PCR; TCRdb stores just in-frame clones and leaves some out. The table lists around 70,000 clones, about 93% of them singletons, with 1.5% to 2% in the top ten. This specimen consisted of peripheral blood, obtained in the first trimester of pregnancy. The origin of the receptors is a female donor in good health, enrolled as a control in a pregnancy study. The CDR3 runs from the conserved cysteine through the conserved F or W. Each record gives: clone size, V gene, J gene, D gene, CDR3 protein, CDR3 DNA. A D gene is named only where the DNA matches it firmly. Some rows mark clone size as missing; the rest say once, few, many or name a class of expanded clone.

clone_size: .; v_call: TRBV28; j_call: TRBJ2-3; d_call: TRBD2; cdr3_aa: CASSFSGGGEADTQYF; cdr3_nt: TGTGCCAGCAGTTTCTCGGGAGGGGGAGAGGCAGATACGCAGTATTTT
clone_size: once; v_call: TRBV18; j_call: TRBJ2-7; d_call: .; cdr3_aa: CASSPQEGAPPEFHEQYF; cdr3_nt: TGTGCCAGCTCACCGCAGGAGGGGGCCCCCCCGGAATTCCACGAGCAGTACTTC
clone_size: .; v_call: TRBV7-9; j_call: TRBJ2-5; d_call: .; cdr3_aa: CASSLAGRQLVQTQYF; cdr3_nt: TGTGCCAGCAGCTTAGCGGGCAGGCAGCTGGTTCAGACCCAGTACTTC
clone_size: .; v_call: TRBV27; j_call: TRBJ2-5; d_call: TRBD1; cdr3_aa: CASSFLGQQETQYF; cdr3_nt: TGTGCCAGCAGTTTTTTGGGACAGCAAGAGACCCAGTACTTC
clone_size: .; v_call: TRBV19; j_call: TRBJ1-5; d_call: .; cdr3_aa: CASSIGEGQPQHF; cdr3_nt: TGTGCCAGTAGCATCGGTGAGGGCCAGCCCCAGCATTTT
clone_size: .; v_call: TRBV9; j_call: TRBJ2-5; d_call: .; cdr3_aa: CASSVEPADYQETQYF; cdr3_nt: TGTGCCAGCAGCGTAGAACCAGCGGACTACCAAGAGACCCAGTACTTC
clone_size: .; v_call: TRBV27; j_call: TRBJ2-7; d_call: .; cdr3_aa: CASSINGGGISYEQYF; cdr3_nt: TGTGCCAGCAGCATAAATGGGGGCGGTATTTCCTACGAGCAGTACTTC
clone_size: .; v_call: TRBV27; j_call: TRBJ1-2; d_call: TRBD1; cdr3_aa: CASRLRGGQEGFYYGYTF; cdr3_nt: TGTGCCAGCCGACTGAGGGGCGGACAGGAGGGATTCTACTATGGCTACACCTTC
clone_size: .; v_call: TRBV5-4; j_call: TRBJ2-1; d_call: TRBD2; cdr3_aa: CASSPSGLANPIHEQFF; cdr3_nt: TGTGCCAGCAGCCCGTCGGGACTAGCGAATCCGATCCATGAGCAGTTCTTC
clone_size: .; v_call: TRBV7-9; j_call: TRBJ2-7; d_call: .; cdr3_aa: CASSSDRYPPYEQYF; cdr3_nt: TGTGCCAGCAGCTCCGACAGGTATCCCCCCTACGAGCAGTACTTC
clone_size: .; v_call: TRBV28; j_call: TRBJ2-3; d_call: .; cdr3_aa: CASSSPSGKGADTQYF; cdr3_nt: TGTGCCAGCAGTTCACCTTCGGGCAAAGGGGCAGATACGCAGTATTTT
clone_size: .; v_call: TRBV28; j_call: TRBJ2-7; d_call: TRBD2; cdr3_aa: CASSRGGNYEQYF; cdr3_nt: TGTGCCAGCAGTCGGGGGGGGAACTACGAGCAGTACTTC
clone_size: .; v_call: TRBV7-6; j_call: TRBJ2-7; d_call: .; cdr3_aa: CASSTRTSPSYEQYF; cdr3_nt: TGTGCCAGCAGCACAAGGACATCCCCCTCCTACGAGCAGTACTTC
clone_size: few; v_call: TRBV4-1; j_call: TRBJ1-5; d_call: TRBD1; cdr3_aa: CASSPTTGFEPQHF; cdr3_nt: TGCGCCAGCAGCCCCACGACAGGGTTTGAGCCCCAGCATTTT
clone_size: .; v_call: TRBV2; j_call: TRBJ2-7; d_call: TRBD1; cdr3_aa: CASRDRAYYEQYF; cdr3_nt: TGTGCCAGCAGGGACAGGGCATACTACGAGCAGTACTTC
clone_size: .; v_call: TRBV2; j_call: TRBJ2-3; d_call: .; cdr3_aa: CASSVSNTQYF; cdr3_nt: TGTGCCAGCAGTGTTAGTAATACGCAGTATTTT
clone_size: .; v_call: TRBV4-1; j_call: TRBJ2-1; d_call: .; cdr3_aa: CASSQSQTASGYNEQFF; cdr3_nt: TGCGCCAGCAGCCAATCCCAGACCGCATCGGGGTACAATGAGCAGTTCTTC
clone_size: .; v_call: TRBV2; j_call: TRBJ2-1; d_call: .; cdr3_aa: CASSGPDNEQFF; cdr3_nt: TGTGCCAGCAGTGGGCCAGACAATGAGCAGTTCTTC
clone_size: .; v_call: TRBV6-1; j_call: TRBJ1-5; d_call: .; cdr3_aa: CASSVLAAYSNQPQHF; cdr3_nt: TGTGCCAGCAGTGTCCTGGCAGCGTATAGCAATCAGCCCCAGCATTTT
clone_size: .; v_call: TRBV5-1; j_call: TRBJ2-3; d_call: TRBD1; cdr3_aa: CASSRDRGGPDTQYF; cdr3_nt: TGCGCCAGCAGCCGGGACAGGGGTGGCCCAGATACGCAGTATTTT
clone_size: .; v_call: TRBV2; j_call: TRBJ1-2; d_call: .; cdr3_aa: CASSEGGTKNYGYTF; cdr3_nt: TGTGCCAGCAGTGAAGGAGGCACCAAAAACTATGGCTACACCTTC
clone_size: .; v_call: TRBV28; j_call: TRBJ1-1; d_call: TRBD1; cdr3_aa: CASLLQGRNTEAFF; cdr3_nt: TGTGCCAGCCTGCTACAGGGGCGGAACACTGAAGCTTTCTTT
clone_size: once; v_call: TRBV5-1; j_call: TRBJ1-5; d_call: TRBD1; cdr3_aa: CASSRTGNQPQHF; cdr3_nt: TGCGCCAGCAGCCGGACAGGGAATCAGCCCCAGCATTTT
clone_size: .; v_call: TRBV25-1; j_call: TRBJ2-6; d_call: .; cdr3_aa: CASSVLQAGTSGANVLTF; cdr3_nt: TGTGCCAGCAGTGTTCTCCAGGCCGGAACTTCTGGGGCCAACGTCCTGACTTTC
clone_size: .; v_call: TRBV2; j_call: TRBJ2-2; d_call: .; cdr3_aa: CASSAQPLNTGELFF; cdr3_nt: TGTGCCAGCAGTGCACAGCCGCTAAACACCGGGGAGCTGTTTTTT
clone_size: once; v_call: TRBV28; j_call: TRBJ2-1; d_call: .; cdr3_aa: CASSSPGLYNEQFF; cdr3_nt: TGTGCCAGCAGTTCGCCAGGGCTCTACAATGAGCAGTTCTTC
clone_size: once; v_call: TRBV25-1; j_call: TRBJ2-5; d_call: TRBD1; cdr3_aa: CASSESGTGGRETQYF; cdr3_nt: TGTGCCAGCAGTGAATCCGGGACAGGGGGCAGGGAGACCCAGTACTTC
clone_size: .; v_call: TRBV27; j_call: TRBJ1-1; d_call: TRBD1; cdr3_aa: CASSKSGGGEAFF; cdr3_nt: TGTGCCAGCAGTAAGTCAGGGGGCGGTGAAGCTTTCTTT
clone_size: once; v_call: TRBV28; j_call: TRBJ1-2; d_call: TRBD1; cdr3_aa: CASSFLEQGADGYTF; cdr3_nt: TGTGCCAGCAGTTTCTTGGAACAGGGGGCGGATGGCTACACCTTC
clone_size: .; v_call: TRBV27; j_call: TRBJ2-3; d_call: TRBD1; cdr3_aa: CASSLMTGTDTQYF; cdr3_nt: TGTGCCAGCAGTCTAATGACAGGGACGGATACGCAGTATTTT
clone_size: once; v_call: TRBV5-6; j_call: TRBJ1-1; d_call: .; cdr3_aa: CASSLVGGGTEAFF; cdr3_nt: TGTGCCAGCAGCTTGGTTGGGGGGGGAACTGAAGCTTTCTTT
clone_size: once; v_call: TRBV19; j_call: TRBJ2-3; d_call: TRBD2; cdr3_aa: CASSIVASGGTGTQYF; cdr3_nt: TGTGCCAGTAGTATAGTCGCTAGCGGAGGAACGGGTACGCAGTATTTT
clone_size: .; v_call: TRBV4-1; j_call: TRBJ2-3; d_call: TRBD2; cdr3_aa: CASSQVPGLAKRTQYF; cdr3_nt: TGCGCCAGCAGCCAGGTACCGGGACTAGCAAAGCGTACGCAGTATTTT
clone_size: .; v_call: TRBV6-5; j_call: TRBJ2-7; d_call: TRBD2; cdr3_aa: CASSSSSSGPPYEQYF; cdr3_nt: TGTGCCAGCAGTTCCTCGTCTAGCGGACCACCCTACGAGCAGTACTTC
clone_size: .; v_call: TRBV5-6; j_call: TRBJ2-3; d_call: .; cdr3_aa: CASSLARDTQYF; cdr3_nt: TGTGCCAGCAGCTTGGCTCGTGATACGCAGTATTTT
clone_size: few; v_call: TRBV6-4; j_call: TRBJ2-3; d_call: TRBD2; cdr3_aa: CASSTSGSTDTQYF; cdr3_nt: TGTGCCAGCAGTACTAGCGGGAGCACAGATACGCAGTATTTT
clone_size: .; v_call: TRBV5-1; j_call: TRBJ2-1; d_call: TRBD1; cdr3_aa: CASSATGAYNEQFF; cdr3_nt: TGCGCCAGCAGCGCGACAGGGGCGTACAATGAGCAGTTCTTC
clone_size: .; v_call: TRBV19; j_call: TRBJ1-5; d_call: .; cdr3_aa: CASSSAPSSNQPQHF; cdr3_nt: TGTGCCAGTAGTAGCGCCCCTTCTAGCAATCAGCCCCAGCATTTT
clone_size: .; v_call: TRBV5-1; j_call: TRBJ1-2; d_call: .; cdr3_aa: CASSLAAGEGYTF; cdr3_nt: TGCGCCAGCAGCTTGGCAGCAGGGGAAGGCTACACCTTC
clone_size: .; v_call: TRBV29-1; j_call: TRBJ2-5; d_call: TRBD2; cdr3_aa: CSVGVAGGKTQYF; cdr3_nt: TGCAGCGTTGGGGTAGCGGGAGGGAAGACCCAGTACTTC
clone_size: .; v_call: TRBV4-1; j_call: TRBJ1-5; d_call: .; cdr3_aa: CASSPYEDPGGNQPQHF; cdr3_nt: TGCGCCAGCAGCCCCTATGAGGACCCGGGAGGGAATCAGCCCCAGCATTTT
clone_size: .; v_call: TRBV6-1; j_call: TRBJ2-7; d_call: TRBD2; cdr3_aa: CASTISGGASYEQYF; cdr3_nt: TGTGCCAGCACCATTTCCGGGGGGGCCTCCTACGAGCAGTACTTC
clone_size: .; v_call: TRBV6-4; j_call: TRBJ2-7; d_call: TRBD1; cdr3_aa: CASSKPSGGPTYEQYF; cdr3_nt: TGTGCCAGCAGTAAACCTTCAGGGGGCCCTACCTACGAGCAGTACTTC
clone_size: .; v_call: TRBV28; j_call: TRBJ1-6; d_call: .; cdr3_aa: CASRETGGNNSPLHF; cdr3_nt: TGTGCCAGCAGGGAGACAGGCGGAAATAATTCACCCCTCCACTTT
clone_size: .; v_call: TRBV5-4; j_call: TRBJ2-1; d_call: TRBD1; cdr3_aa: CASSARDRNNEQFF; cdr3_nt: TGTGCCAGCAGCGCCCGGGACAGGAACAATGAGCAGTTCTTC
clone_size: .; v_call: TRBV6-5; j_call: TRBJ2-7; d_call: TRBD2; cdr3_aa: CASRPSGSSYEQYF; cdr3_nt: TGTGCCAGCAGGCCCAGCGGGAGCTCCTACGAGCAGTACTTC
clone_size: .; v_call: TRBV29-1; j_call: TRBJ2-1; d_call: .; cdr3_aa: CSVERSNEQFF; cdr3_nt: TGCAGCGTTGAACGTTCCAATGAGCAGTTCTTC
clone_size: .; v_call: TRBV11-2; j_call: TRBJ2-2; d_call: .; cdr3_aa: CASSFLAGKWSGELFF; cdr3_nt: TGTGCCAGCAGCTTTTTAGCAGGGAAGTGGTCCGGGGAGCTGTTTTTT
clone_size: .; v_call: TRBV30; j_call: TRBJ2-1; d_call: TRBD2; cdr3_aa: CAWSVPSGRAHEQFF; cdr3_nt: TGTGCCTGGAGTGTACCTAGCGGGAGGGCCCATGAGCAGTTCTTC
clone_size: .; v_call: TRBV27; j_call: TRBJ1-1; d_call: .; cdr3_aa: CASSEEGRAEAFF; cdr3_nt: TGTGCCAGCAGCGAGGAGGGGCGAGCTGAAGCTTTCTTT
clone_size: .; v_call: TRBV7-2; j_call: TRBJ2-3; d_call: .; cdr3_aa: CASSLAAGSGTDTQYF; cdr3_nt: TGTGCCAGCAGCTTAGCAGCAGGGTCGGGCACAGATACGCAGTATTTT
clone_size: .; v_call: TRBV28; j_call: TRBJ2-2; d_call: TRBD2; cdr3_aa: CASTPSTGGGTGELFF; cdr3_nt: TGTGCCAGCACCCCGTCAACTGGCGGGGGGACCGGGGAGCTGTTTTTT
clone_size: few; v_call: TRBV5-5; j_call: TRBJ2-4; d_call: .; cdr3_aa: CASSLVARGRNIQYF; cdr3_nt: TGTGCCAGCAGCTTGGTGGCCCGGGGGAGGAACATTCAGTACTTC
clone_size: .; v_call: TRBV6-5; j_call: TRBJ1-2; d_call: TRBD1; cdr3_aa: CASSLRGLDGYTF; cdr3_nt: TGTGCCAGCAGTCTCAGGGGGCTTGATGGCTACACCTTC
clone_size: few; v_call: TRBV9; j_call: TRBJ2-1; d_call: .; cdr3_aa: CASSKGLSLSYNEQFF; cdr3_nt: TGTGCCAGCAGCAAGGGACTTTCGCTCTCCTACAATGAGCAGTTCTTC
clone_size: .; v_call: TRBV27; j_call: TRBJ2-3; d_call: TRBD2; cdr3_aa: CASSPSAGESTDTQYF; cdr3_nt: TGTGCCAGCAGTCCATCAGCGGGAGAGAGCACAGATACGCAGTATTTT